Sequencing of this T cell receptor beta chain was carried out in a study of control samples from healthy donors and cancer patients. The CDR3 runs to 18 residues. Losses at the gene ends were 2 bases for V and 2 bases for J; bases not matched to a gene: 6. Germline assignment: CDR1 SGHTA and CDR2 FQGTGA. Repertoires were generated with immunoSEQ multiplex PCR, while TCRdb's copy carries only in-frame clones and drops some. The sample shows about 69,000 clones, approximately 84% of them seen only once. The chain links TRBV7-3 to TRBJ2-6, with 10 bases that match TRBD1. The clonotype comes from a woman between 45 and 60 years old with lung cancer. The sequenced sample was PBMCs. Here the CDR3 reads CASSLLGTGEPGANVLTF. The CDR3 DNA is TGTGCCAGCAGCTTACTCGGGACAGGGGAACCTGGGGCCAACGTCCTGACTTTC.